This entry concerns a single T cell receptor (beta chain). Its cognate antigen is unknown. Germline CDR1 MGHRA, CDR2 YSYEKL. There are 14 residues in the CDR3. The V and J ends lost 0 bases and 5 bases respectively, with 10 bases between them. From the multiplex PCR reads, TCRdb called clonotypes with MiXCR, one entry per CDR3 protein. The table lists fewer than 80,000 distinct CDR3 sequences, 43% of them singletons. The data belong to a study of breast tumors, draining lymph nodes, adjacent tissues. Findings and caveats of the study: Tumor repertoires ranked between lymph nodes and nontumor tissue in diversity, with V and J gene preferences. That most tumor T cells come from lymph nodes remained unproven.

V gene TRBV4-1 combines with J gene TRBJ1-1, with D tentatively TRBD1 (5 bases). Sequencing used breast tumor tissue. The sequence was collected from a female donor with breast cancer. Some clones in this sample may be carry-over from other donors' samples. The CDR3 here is CASSQEPGRTEAFF. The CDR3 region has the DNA TGCGCCAGCAGCCAAGAGCCAGGGCGGACTGAAGCTTTCTTT.